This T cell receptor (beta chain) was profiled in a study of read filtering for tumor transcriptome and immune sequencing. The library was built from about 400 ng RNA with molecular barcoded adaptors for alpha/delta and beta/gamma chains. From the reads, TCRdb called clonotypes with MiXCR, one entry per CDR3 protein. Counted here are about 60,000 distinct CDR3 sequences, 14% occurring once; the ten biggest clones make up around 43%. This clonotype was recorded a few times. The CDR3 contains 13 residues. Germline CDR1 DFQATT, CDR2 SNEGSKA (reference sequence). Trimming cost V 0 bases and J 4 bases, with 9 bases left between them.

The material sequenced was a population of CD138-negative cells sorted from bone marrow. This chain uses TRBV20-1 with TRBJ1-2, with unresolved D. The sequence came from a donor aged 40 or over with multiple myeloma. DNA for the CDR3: TGCAGTGCTAGAGAAAGGTTCCGCTATGGCTACACCTTC. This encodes CSARERFRYGYTF.